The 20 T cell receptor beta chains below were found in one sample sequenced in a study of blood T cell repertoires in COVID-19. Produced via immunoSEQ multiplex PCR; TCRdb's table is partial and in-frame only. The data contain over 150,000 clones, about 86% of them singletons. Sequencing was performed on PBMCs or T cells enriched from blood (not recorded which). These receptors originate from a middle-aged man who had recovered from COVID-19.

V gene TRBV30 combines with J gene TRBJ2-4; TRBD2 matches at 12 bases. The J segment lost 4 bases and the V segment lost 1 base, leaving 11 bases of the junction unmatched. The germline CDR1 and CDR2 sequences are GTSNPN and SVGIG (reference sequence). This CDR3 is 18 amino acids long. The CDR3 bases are TGTGCCTGGAGTGGAGCCGCGTCTAGCGGGGGGGGAAAAAACATTCAGTACTTC. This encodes CAWSGAASSGGGKNIQYF.

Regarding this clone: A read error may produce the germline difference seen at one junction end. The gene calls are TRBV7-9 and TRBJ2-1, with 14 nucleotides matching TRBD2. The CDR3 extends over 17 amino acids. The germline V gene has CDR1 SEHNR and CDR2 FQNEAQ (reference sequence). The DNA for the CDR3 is TGTGCCAGCAGCAATCGCGAAACGGGACTAGCGGGGGTCGGACTCGTCTTC. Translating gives CASSNRETGLAGVGLVF.

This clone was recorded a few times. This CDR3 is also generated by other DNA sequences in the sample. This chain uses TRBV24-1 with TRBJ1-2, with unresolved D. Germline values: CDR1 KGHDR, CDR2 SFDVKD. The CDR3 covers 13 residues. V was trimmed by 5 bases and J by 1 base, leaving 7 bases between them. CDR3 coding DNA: TGTGCCACCAGTGGGGGAGGTAACTATGGCTACACCTTC. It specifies CATSGGGNYGYTF.

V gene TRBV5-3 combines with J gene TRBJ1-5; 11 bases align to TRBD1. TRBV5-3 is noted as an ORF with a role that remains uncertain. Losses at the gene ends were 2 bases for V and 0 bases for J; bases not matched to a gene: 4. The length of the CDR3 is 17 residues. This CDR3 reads CARSFGTGGSSNQPQHF. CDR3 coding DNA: TGTGCCAGAAGCTTTGGGACAGGGGGAAGTAGCAATCAGCCCCAGCATTTT.

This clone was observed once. The CDR3 protein is CASSLIEVAGYTF. The CDR3 DNA follows: TGTGCCAGCAGTTTAATAGAGGTGGCAGGGTACACCTTC. The chain couples TRBV28 to TRBJ1-2, with D possibly TRBD1 on 5 matching bases. This CDR3 comprises 13 residues. Trimming cost V 2 bases and J 11 bases, with 15 bases left between them. Germline V gene lookup returns CDR1 MDHEN and CDR2 SYDVKM.

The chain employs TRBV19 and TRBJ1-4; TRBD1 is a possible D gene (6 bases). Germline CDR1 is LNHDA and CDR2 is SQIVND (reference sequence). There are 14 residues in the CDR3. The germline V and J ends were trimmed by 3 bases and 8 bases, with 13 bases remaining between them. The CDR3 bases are TGTGCCAGTAGTATGGGGGCTAAGGAAGAAAAACTGTTTTTT. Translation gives CASSMGAKEEKLFF. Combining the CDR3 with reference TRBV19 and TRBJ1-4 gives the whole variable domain DGGITQSPKYLFRKEGQNVTLSCEQNLNHDAMYWYRQDPGQGLRLIYYSQIVNDFQKGDIAEGYSVSREKKESFPLTVTSAQKNPTAFYLCASSMGAKEEKLFFGSGTQLSVL.

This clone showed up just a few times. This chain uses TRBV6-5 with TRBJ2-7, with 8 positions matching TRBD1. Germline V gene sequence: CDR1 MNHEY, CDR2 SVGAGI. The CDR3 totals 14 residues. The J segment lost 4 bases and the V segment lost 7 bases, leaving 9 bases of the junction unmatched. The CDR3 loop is CASNRVQGAYEQYF. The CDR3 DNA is TGTGCCAGCAATAGGGTCCAGGGGGCTTACGAGCAGTACTTC.

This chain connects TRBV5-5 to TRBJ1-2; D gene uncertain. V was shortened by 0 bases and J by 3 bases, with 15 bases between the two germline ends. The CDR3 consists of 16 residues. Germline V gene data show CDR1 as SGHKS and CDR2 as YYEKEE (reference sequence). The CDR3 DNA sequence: TGTGCCAGCAGCTTGGGTATCCCGGGAAGGGACTATGGCTACACCTTC. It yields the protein CASSLGIPGRDYGYTF.

CDR3 coding DNA: TGCAGCGTTGAAGGTGGGACTAGCGGTCTCAATGAGCAGTTCTTC. Its protein is CSVEGGTSGLNEQFF. J is TRBJ2-1 and V is TRBV29-1, with TRBD2 matching 11 bases. CDR3 length: 15 residues. Germline V gives CDR1 SQVTM, CDR2 ANQGSEA. After removal of 1 base from V and 6 bases from J, the junction contained 5 bases not matched to a gene.

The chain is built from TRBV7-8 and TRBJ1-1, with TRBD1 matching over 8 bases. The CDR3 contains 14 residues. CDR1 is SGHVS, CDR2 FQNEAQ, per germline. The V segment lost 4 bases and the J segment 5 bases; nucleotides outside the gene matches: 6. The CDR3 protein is CASSSRTGWTEAFF. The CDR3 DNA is TGTGCCAGCAGCTCACGGACAGGGTGGACTGAAGCTTTCTTT. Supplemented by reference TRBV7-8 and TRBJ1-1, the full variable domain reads GAGVSQSPRYKVAKRGQDVALRCDPISGHVSLFWYQQALGQGPEFLTYFQNEAQLDKSGLPSDRFFAERPEGSVSTLKIQRTQQEDSAVYLCASSSRTGWTEAFFGQGTRLTVV.

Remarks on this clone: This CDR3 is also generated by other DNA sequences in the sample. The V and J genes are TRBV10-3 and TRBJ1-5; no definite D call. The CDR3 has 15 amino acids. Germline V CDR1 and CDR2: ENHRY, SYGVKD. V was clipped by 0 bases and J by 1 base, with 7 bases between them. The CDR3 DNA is TGTGCCATCAGTGAGTCGGGAGGAAGCAATCAGCCCCAGCATTTT. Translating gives CAISESGGSNQPQHF.

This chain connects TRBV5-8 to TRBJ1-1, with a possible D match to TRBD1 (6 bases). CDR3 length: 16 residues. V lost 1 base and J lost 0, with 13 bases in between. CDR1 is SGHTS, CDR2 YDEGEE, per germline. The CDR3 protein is CASSLQGMGVNTEAFF. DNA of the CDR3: TGTGCCAGCAGCTTGCAGGGGATGGGGGTGAACACTGAAGCTTTCTTT.

The CDR3 loop is CASNTSPGTGPNYGYTF. The DNA for the CDR3 is TGTGCCAGCAACACTTCACCCGGGACAGGGCCTAACTATGGCTACACCTTC. The J gene is TRBJ1-2, the V gene TRBV7-9; 9 bases are a match to TRBD1. The CDR3 sequence is 17 residues long. Germline lookup yields CDR1 SEHNR and CDR2 FQNEAQ (reference sequence). The junction had 12 bases not matched to a gene; V was cut back by 7 bases and J by 0 bases.

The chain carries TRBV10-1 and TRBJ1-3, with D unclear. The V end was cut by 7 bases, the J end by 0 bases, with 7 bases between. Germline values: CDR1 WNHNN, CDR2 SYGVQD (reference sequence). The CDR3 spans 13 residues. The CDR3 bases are TGCGCCAGCAAGAGGTGCTCTGGAAACACCATATATTTT. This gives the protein CASKRCSGNTIYF.

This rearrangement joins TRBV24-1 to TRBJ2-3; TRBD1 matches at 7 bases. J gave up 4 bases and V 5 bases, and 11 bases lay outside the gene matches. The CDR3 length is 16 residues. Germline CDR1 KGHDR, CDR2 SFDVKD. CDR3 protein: CATSVNRGGLADTQYF. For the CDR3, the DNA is TGTGCCACCAGTGTAAACCGAGGGGGCCTAGCAGATACGCAGTATTTT.

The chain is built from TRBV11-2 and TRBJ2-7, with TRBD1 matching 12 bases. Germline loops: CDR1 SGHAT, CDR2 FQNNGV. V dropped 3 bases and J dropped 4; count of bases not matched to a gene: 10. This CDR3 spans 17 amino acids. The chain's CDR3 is CASSFLGQGAHWYEQYF. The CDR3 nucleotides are TGTGCCAGCAGCTTTTTGGGACAGGGGGCGCATTGGTACGAGCAGTACTTC.

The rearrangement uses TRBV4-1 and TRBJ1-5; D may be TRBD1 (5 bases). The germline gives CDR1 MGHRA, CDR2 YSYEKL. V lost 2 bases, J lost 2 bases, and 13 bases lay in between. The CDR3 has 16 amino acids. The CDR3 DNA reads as TGCGCCAGCAGCCAATCAGGAGTAGGGGGCAATCAGCCCCAGCATTTT. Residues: CASSQSGVGGNQPQHF.

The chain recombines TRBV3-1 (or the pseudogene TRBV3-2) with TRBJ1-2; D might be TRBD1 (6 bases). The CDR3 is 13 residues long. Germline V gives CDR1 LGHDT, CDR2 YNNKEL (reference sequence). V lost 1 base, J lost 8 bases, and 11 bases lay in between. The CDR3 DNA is TGTGCCAGCAGCCAAGGAGAAGGGGGAGGCTACACCTTC. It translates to CASSQGEGGGYTF.

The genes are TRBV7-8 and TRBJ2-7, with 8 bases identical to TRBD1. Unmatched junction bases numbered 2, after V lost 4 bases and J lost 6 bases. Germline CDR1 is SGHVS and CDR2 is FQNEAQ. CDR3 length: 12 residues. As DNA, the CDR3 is TGTGCCAGCAGCTCAGACAGGGGCGAGCAGTACTTC. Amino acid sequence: CASSSDRGEQYF.

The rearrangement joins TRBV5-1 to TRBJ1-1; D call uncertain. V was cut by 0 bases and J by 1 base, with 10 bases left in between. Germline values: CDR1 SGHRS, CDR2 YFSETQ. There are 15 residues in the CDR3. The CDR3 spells CASSLAHYSNTEAFF. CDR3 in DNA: TGCGCCAGCAGCTTGGCACACTATTCGAACACTGAAGCTTTCTTT.